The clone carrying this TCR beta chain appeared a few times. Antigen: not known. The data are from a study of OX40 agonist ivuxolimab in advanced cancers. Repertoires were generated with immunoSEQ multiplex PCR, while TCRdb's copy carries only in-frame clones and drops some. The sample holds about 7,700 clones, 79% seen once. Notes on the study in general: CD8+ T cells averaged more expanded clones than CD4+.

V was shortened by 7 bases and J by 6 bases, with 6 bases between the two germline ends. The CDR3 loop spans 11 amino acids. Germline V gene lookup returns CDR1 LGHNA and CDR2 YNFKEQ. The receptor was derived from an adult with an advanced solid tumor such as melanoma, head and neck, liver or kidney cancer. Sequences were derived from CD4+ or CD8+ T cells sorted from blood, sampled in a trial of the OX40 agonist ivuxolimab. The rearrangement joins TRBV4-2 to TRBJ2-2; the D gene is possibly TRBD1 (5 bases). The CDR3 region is CASIGAGELFF. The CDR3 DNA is TGTGCCAGCATAGGGGCCGGGGAGCTGTTTTTT.